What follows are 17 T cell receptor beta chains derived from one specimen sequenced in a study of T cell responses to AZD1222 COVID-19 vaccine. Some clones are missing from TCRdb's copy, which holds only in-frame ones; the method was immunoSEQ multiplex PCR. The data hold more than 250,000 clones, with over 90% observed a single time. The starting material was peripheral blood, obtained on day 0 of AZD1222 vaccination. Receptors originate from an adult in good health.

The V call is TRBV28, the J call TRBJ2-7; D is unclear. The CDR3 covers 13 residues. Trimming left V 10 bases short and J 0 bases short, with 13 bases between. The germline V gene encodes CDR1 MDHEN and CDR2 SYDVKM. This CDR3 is CATRTVYSYEQYF. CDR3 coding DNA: TGTGCCACCAGGACGGTCTACTCCTACGAGCAGTACTTC.

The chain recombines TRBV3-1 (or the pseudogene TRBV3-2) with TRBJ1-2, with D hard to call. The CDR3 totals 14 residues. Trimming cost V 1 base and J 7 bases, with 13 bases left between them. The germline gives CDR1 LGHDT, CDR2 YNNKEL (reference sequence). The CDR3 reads CASSQGRAGRGYTF. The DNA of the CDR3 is TGTGCCAGCAGCCAAGGTCGGGCAGGTCGTGGCTACACCTTC.

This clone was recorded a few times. CDR3 DNA sequence: TGTGCCAGCAGCTGGACAGGGGGCGCGGAAGGCTACACCTTC. It encodes CASSWTGGAEGYTF. The J gene is TRBJ1-2, the V gene TRBV5-5; 11 bases agree with TRBD1. The CDR3 spans 14 residues. Germline loops: CDR1 SGHKS, CDR2 YYEKEE (reference sequence). Unmatched junction bases numbered 6, after V lost 3 bases and J lost 8 bases.

This chain's CDR3 is CASSVPGQGAQGGYTF. The CDR3 DNA is TGCGCCAGCAGCGTACCGGGACAGGGAGCTCAAGGTGGCTACACCTTC. The chain uses TRBV5-1 and TRBJ1-2, with TRBD1 matching over 9 bases. This CDR3 contains 16 residues. V trimming: 4 bases; J trimming: 7 bases; junction bases outside the gene matches: 14. Germline loops: CDR1 SGHRS, CDR2 YFSETQ.

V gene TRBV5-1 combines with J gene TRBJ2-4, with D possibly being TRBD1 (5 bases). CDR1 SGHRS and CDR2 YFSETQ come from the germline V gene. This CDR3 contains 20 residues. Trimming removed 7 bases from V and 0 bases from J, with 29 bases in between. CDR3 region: CASLPGQERARGLAKNIQYF. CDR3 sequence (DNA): TGCGCCAGCCTCCCCGGGCAGGAAAGGGCAAGGGGCTTAGCCAAAAACATTCAGTACTTC.

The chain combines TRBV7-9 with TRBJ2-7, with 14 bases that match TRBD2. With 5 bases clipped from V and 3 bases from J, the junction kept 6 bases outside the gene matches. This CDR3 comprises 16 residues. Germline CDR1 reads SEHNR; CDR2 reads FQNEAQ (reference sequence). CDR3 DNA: TGTGCCAGCAGCATCGGACTAGCGGGAGGACTCTACGAGCAGTACTTC. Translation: CASSIGLAGGLYEQYF.

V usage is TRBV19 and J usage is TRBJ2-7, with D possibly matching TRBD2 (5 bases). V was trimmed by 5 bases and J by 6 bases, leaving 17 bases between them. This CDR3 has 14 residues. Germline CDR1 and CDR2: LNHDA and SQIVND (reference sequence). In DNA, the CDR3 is TGTGCCAGTAGTTCCCCCCCCCTCCGGGGCGAGCAGTACTTC. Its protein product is CASSSPPLRGEQYF.

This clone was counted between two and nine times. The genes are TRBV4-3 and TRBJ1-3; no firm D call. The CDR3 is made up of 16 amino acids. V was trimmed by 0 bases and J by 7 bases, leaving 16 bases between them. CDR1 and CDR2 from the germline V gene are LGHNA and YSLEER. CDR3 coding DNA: TGCGCCAGCAGCCAAGATTACAGAACCGATGGGAACACCATATATTTT. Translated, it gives CASSQDYRTDGNTIYF.

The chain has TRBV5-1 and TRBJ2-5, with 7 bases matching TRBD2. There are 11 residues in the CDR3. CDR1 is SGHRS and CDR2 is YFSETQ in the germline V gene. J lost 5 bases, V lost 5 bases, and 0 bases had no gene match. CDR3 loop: CASRGGETQYF. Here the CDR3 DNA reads TGCGCCAGCAGGGGAGGGGAGACCCAGTACTTC.

The CDR3 loop is CASSFSGLLNTGELFF. The DNA for the CDR3 is TGTGCCAGCAGTTTCAGTGGACTCCTGAACACCGGGGAGCTGTTTTTT. J is TRBJ2-2 and V is TRBV28, with TRBD2 as a possible D gene (5 bases). V dropped 3 bases and J dropped 1 base, with 12 bases sitting between them. From germline, CDR1 is MDHEN and CDR2 SYDVKM. This CDR3 is built from 16 residues.

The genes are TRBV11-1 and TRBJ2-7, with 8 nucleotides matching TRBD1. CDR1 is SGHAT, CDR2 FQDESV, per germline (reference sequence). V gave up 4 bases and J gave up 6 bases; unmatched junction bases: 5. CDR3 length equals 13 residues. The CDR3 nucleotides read TGTGCCAGCAGCTCCAGGGGGCCGGGCGAGCAGTACTTC. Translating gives CASSSRGPGEQYF.

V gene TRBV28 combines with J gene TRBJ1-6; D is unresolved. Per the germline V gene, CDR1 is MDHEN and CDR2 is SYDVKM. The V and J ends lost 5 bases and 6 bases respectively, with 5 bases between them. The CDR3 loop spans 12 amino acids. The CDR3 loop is CASSLLNSPLHF. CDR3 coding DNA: TGTGCCAGCAGTCTGCTTAATTCACCCCTCCACTTT.

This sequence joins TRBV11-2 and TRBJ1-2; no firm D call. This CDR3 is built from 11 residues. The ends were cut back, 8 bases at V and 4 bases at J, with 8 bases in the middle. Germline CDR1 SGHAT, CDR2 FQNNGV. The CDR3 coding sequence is TGTGCCAGCGGGAATGCCTATGGCTACACCTTC. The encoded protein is CASGNAYGYTF.

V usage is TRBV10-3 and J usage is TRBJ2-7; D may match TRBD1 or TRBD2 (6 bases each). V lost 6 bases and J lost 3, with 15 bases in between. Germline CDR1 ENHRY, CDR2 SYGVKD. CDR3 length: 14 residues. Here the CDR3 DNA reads TGTGCCATCAGCGGGGGCCCTACCAACTACGAGCAGTACTTC. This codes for CAISGGPTNYEQYF.

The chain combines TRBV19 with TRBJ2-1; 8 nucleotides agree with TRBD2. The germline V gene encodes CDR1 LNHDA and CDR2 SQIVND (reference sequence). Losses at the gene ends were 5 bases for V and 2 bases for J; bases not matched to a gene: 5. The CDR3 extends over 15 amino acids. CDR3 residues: CASSPPGGAYNEQFF. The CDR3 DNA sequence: TGTGCCAGTAGTCCCCCCGGGGGGGCCTACAATGAGCAGTTCTTC. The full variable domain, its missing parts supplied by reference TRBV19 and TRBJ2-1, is DGGITQSPKYLFRKEGQNVTLSCEQNLNHDAMYWYRQDPGQGLRLIYYSQIVNDFQKGDIAEGYSVSREKKESFPLTVTSAQKNPTAFYLCASSPPGGAYNEQFFGPGTRLTVL.

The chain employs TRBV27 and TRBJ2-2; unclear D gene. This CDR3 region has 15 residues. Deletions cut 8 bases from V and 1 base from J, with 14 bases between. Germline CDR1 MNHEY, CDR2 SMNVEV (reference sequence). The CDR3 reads CASRAQLGNTGELFF. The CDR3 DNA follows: TGTGCCAGCCGAGCACAGCTAGGGAACACCGGGGAGCTGTTTTTT.

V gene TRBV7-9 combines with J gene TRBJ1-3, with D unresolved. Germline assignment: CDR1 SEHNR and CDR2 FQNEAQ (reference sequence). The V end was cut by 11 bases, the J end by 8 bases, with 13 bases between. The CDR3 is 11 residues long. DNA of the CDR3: TGTGCCGGAGGGCAGCGGGACACCATATATTTT. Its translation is CAGGQRDTIYF. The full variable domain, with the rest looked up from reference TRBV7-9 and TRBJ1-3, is DTGVSQNPRHKITKRGQNVTFRCDPISEHNRLYWYRQTLGQGPEFLTYFQNEAQLEKSRLLSDRFSAERPKGSFSTLEIQRTEQGDSAMYLCAGGQRDTIYFGEGSWLTVV.